This is a list of T cell receptor beta chains from one sample in a study of cytomegalovirus exposure and HLA in healthy donors. Assay used: immunoSEQ multiplex PCR; TCRdb lists only in-frame clones, some missing. The repertoire holds under 150,000 clones, with just under 80% as singletons. Sequencing was done on a sample of PBMCs. These receptor sequences come from a male donor in good health and CMV-seronegative. The CDR3 runs from the conserved cysteine through the conserved F or W. The D gene is left open where the match is weak. Size is stated for part of the rows, as once, few or many counts, or as a class when the clone is expanded.

-	-	TRBV9	TRBJ1-5	CASSVGTESNQPQHF	TGTGCCAGCAGCGTAGGGACAGAGAGCAATCAGCCCCAGCATTTT
-	-	TRBV6-5	TRBJ1-1	CASSYSRAGSNTEAFF	TGTGCCAGCAGTTACTCGAGGGCAGGTTCGAACACTGAAGCTTTCTTT
TRBD1	once	TRBV9	TRBJ2-7	CASRSPGQGYEQYF	TGTGCCAGCAGGTCACCGGGACAGGGCTACGAGCAGTACTTC
-	-	TRBV10-3	TRBJ2-3	CAISEFAGSSTDTQYF	TGTGCCATCAGTGAGTTCGCGGGCTCTAGCACAGATACGCAGTATTTT
TRBD2	-	TRBV5-1	TRBJ2-5	CASSTRLAGGPETQYF	TGCGCCAGCAGCACCCGACTAGCGGGGGGCCCAGAGACCCAGTACTTC
-	-	TRBV2	TRBJ1-1	CASSENGNGEAFF	TGTGCCAGCAGTGAAAACGGGAACGGTGAAGCTTTCTTT
-	-	TRBV7-2	TRBJ1-5	CASSLALNSNQPQHF	TGTGCCAGCAGCTTAGCACTTAATAGCAATCAGCCCCAGCATTTT
-	few	TRBV19	TRBJ2-6	CASWDTYSGANVLTF	TGTGCCAGCTGGGACACCTACTCTGGGGCCAACGTCCTGACTTTC
TRBD1	-	TRBV29-1	TRBJ1-1	CSVPRGQNTEAFF	TGCAGCGTCCCCAGGGGGCAGAACACTGAAGCTTTCTTT
-	-	TRBV9	TRBJ1-1	CASSLLTSVNTEAFF	TGTGCCAGCAGCCTCTTGACAAGTGTGAACACTGAAGCTTTCTTT
-	-	TRBV9	TRBJ1-1	CASSVAHSGTEAFF	TGTGCCAGCAGCGTAGCCCATTCCGGGACTGAAGCTTTCTTT
TRBD1	-	TRBV13	TRBJ2-7	CASSPPTGTGVPYEQYF	TGTGCCAGCAGCCCCCCGACCGGGACAGGGGTCCCCTACGAGCAGTACTTC
-	few	TRBV6-4	TRBJ1-2	CASSPGGRNYGYTF	TGTGCCAGCAGCCCGGGGGGGCGCAACTATGGCTACACCTTC
TRBD1	-	TRBV7-2	TRBJ1-4	CASSFGQGGEKLFF	TGTGCCAGCAGCTTCGGACAGGGGGGGGAAAAACTGTTTTTT
TRBD2	-	TRBV7-6	TRBJ2-1	CASSLGTSGGYNEQFF	TGTGCCAGCAGCTTGGGGACTAGCGGGGGGTACAATGAGCAGTTCTTC
-	-	TRBV7-2	TRBJ1-6	CASSLAQARVSPLHF	TGTGCCAGCAGCTTAGCACAGGCAAGGGTTTCACCCCTCCACTTT
TRBD1	few	TRBV4-2	TRBJ2-1	CASSSRQGPNEQFF	TGTGCCAGCAGCTCTCGACAGGGCCCCAATGAGCAGTTCTTC
TRBD1	-	TRBV2	TRBJ1-2	CASKDRGDGYTF	TGTGCCAGCAAGGACAGGGGGGATGGCTACACCTTC
-	-	TRBV21-1	TRBJ1-4	CASSKVGRVIRWEKLFF	TGTGCCAGCAGCAAGGTGGGGAGGGTAATCCGTTGGGAAAAACTGTTTTTT
TRBD1	once	TRBV2	TRBJ2-2	CASSQYRGQESDGELFF	TGTGCCAGCAGTCAATACAGAGGACAGGAATCTGACGGGGAGCTGTTTTTT